Detailed here is one TCR beta chain. This sample was included in a study of control samples from healthy donors and cancer patients. Profiling relied on immunoSEQ multiplex PCR, and the TCRdb table lists in-frame clones only, not all of them. The sample has approximately 89,000 clones; about 87% are singletons. This CDR3 has 15 residues. V lost 4 bases, J lost 0 bases, and 3 bases stayed unmatched. The germline V gene has CDR1 LGHNA and CDR2 YSLEER. This clonotype originated in a man between 50 and 59 years old in good health. Sequencing was carried out using blood. This rearrangement joins TRBV4-3 to TRBJ2-1; 7 bases match TRBD1. The CDR3 DNA sequence: TGCGCCAGCAGCCGCCGGGACAGCTCCTACAATGAGCAGTTCTTC. Translation gives CASSRRDSSYNEQFF.